The source of this T cell receptor (beta chain) is a study of blood T cell repertoires in COVID-19. At the level of the study: From the United States, Italy and Spain came samples of acute and convalescent COVID-19.

The sample holds a few counts of this clone. With 0 bases removed from V and 9 bases from J, the gap between germline ends came to 10 bases. Germline CDR1 reads SGHNT; CDR2 reads YYREEE (reference sequence). The CDR3 sequence is 12 residues long. Sequencing used immunoSEQ multiplex PCR; TCRdb keeps in-frame clones, though not all of them. The table shows approximately 47,000 clones, with about 82% occurring only once. The V gene is TRBV5-4, the J gene TRBJ2-7; D gene unclear. The receptor was isolated from a woman aged 55-69 years with acute or convalescent COVID-19. Sequenced sample: peripheral blood. The CDR3: CASSLASGGQYF. CDR3 bases: TGTGCCAGCAGCTTGGCGTCCGGCGGGCAGTACTTC.